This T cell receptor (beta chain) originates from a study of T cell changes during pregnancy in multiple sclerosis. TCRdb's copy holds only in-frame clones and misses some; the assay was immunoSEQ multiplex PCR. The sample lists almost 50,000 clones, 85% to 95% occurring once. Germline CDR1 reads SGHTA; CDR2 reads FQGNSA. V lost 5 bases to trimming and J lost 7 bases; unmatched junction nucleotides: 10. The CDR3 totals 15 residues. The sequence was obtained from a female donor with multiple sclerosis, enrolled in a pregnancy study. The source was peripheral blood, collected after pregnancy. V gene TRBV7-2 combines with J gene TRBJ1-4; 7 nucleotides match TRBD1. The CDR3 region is CASSATVAGGEKLFF. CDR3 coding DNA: TGTGCCAGCAGCGCTACCGTGGCAGGGGGTGAAAAACTGTTTTTT. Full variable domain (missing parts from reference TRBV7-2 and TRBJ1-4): GAGVSQSPSNKVTEKGKDVELRCDPISGHTALYWYRQSLGQGLEFLIYFQGNSAPDKSGLPSDRFSAERTGGSVSTLTIQRTQQEDSAVYLCASSATVAGGEKLFFGSGTQLSVL.